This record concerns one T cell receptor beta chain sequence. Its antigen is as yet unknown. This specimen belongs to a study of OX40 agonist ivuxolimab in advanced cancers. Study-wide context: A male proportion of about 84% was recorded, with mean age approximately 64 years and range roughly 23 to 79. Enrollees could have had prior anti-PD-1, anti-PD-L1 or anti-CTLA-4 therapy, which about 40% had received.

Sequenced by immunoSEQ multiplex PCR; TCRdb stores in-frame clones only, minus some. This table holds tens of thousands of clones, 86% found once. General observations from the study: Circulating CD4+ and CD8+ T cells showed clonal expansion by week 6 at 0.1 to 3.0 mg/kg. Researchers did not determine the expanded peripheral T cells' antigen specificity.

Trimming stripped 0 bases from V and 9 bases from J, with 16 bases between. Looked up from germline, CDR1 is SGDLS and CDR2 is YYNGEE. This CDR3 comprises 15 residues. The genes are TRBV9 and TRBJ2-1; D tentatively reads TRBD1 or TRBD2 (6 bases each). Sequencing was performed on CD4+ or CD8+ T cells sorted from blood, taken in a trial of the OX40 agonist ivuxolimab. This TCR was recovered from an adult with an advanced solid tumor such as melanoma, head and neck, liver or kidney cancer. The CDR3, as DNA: TGTGCCAGCAGCGTAGGGGGGGCGGCAATACTTGAGCAGTTCTTC. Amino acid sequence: CASSVGGAAILEQFF.